The present entry profiles one T cell receptor beta chain with its context. The CDR3 contains 14 residues. Trimming took off 8 bases at V and 8 bases at J, with 18 bases between the two ends. Looked up from germline, CDR1 is MDHEN and CDR2 is SYDVKM. These data originate in a study of control samples from healthy donors and cancer patients. Sequenced by immunoSEQ multiplex PCR; TCRdb stores in-frame clones only, minus some. Here the sample spans approximately 140,000 clones, approximately 91% being singletons. The origin of this receptor is a woman aged 25 to 39 in good health. Material for sequencing was blood. The chain links TRBV28 to TRBJ1-4; tentative D call: TRBD1 (6 bases). The CDR3 here is CASVLGGRGEKLFF. In DNA, the CDR3 is TGTGCCAGCGTATTGGGGGGGCGCGGCGAAAAACTGTTTTTT.